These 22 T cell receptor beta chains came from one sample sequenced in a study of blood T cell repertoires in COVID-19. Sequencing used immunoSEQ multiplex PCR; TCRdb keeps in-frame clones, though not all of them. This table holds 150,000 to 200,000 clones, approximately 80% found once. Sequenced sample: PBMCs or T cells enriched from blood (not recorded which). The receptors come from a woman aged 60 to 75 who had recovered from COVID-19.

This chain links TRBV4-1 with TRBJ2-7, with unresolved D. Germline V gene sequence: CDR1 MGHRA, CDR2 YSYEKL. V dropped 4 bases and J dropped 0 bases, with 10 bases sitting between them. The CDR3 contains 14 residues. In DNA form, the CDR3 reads TGCGCCAGCAGCCCGCGGTATCCCTCCTACGAGCAGTACTTC. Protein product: CASSPRYPSYEQYF.

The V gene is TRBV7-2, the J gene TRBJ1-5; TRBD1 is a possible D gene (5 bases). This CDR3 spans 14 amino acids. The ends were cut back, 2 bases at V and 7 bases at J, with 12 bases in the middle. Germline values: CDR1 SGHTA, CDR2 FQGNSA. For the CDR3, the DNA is TGTGCCAGCAGCTTACGTCAGGGCCACCAGCCCCAGCATTTT. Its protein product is CASSLRQGHQPQHF.

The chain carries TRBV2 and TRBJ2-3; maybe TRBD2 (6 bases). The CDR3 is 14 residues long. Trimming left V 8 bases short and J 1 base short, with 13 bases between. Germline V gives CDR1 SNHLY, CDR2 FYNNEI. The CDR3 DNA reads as TGTGCCAGCCTAATAGCGGCTCGCACAGATACGCAGTATTTT. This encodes CASLIAARTDTQYF. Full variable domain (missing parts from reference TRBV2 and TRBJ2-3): EPEVTQTPSHQVTQMGQEVILRCVPISNHLYFYWYRQILGQKVEFLVSFYNNEISEKSEIFDDQFSVERPDGSNFTLKIRSTKLEDSAMYFCASLIAARTDTQYFGPGTRLTVL.

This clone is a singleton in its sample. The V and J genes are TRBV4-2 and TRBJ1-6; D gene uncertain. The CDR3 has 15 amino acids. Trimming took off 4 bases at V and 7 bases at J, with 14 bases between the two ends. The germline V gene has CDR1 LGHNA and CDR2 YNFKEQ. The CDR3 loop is CASSPRSTVNSPLHF. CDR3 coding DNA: TGTGCCAGCAGCCCAAGGAGTACTGTCAATTCACCCCTCCACTTT.

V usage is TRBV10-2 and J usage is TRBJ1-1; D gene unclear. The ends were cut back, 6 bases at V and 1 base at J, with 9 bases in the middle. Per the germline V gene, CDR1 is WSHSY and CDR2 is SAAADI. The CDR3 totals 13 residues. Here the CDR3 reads CASSEQSNTEAFF. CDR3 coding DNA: TGCGCCAGCAGCGAACAGTCGAACACTGAAGCTTTCTTT.

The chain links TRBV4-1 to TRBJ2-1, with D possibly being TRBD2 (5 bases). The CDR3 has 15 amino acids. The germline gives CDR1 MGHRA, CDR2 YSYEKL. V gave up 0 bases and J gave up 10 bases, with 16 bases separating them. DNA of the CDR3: TGCGCCAGCAGCCAAGATCTCGGCCAGACGGGGGAGCAGTTCTTC. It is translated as CASSQDLGQTGEQFF.

In nucleotides, the CDR3 is TGTGCCAGCAGTTTACTTGGGCAGGGGGGCTCCTACGAGCAGTACTTC. Translated: CASSLLGQGGSYEQYF. The rearrangement links TRBV27 to TRBJ2-7; D is perhaps TRBD1 (7 bases). Germline-derived CDR1 and CDR2 are MNHEY and SMNVEV (reference sequence). The CDR3 contains 16 residues. Trimming shortened V by 2 bases and J by 0 bases, and 14 bases separated the two germline ends.

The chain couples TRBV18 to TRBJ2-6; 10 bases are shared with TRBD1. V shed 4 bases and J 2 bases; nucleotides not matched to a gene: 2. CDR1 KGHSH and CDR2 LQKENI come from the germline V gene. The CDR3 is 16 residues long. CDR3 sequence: CASSLGQGAGANVLTF. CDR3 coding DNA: TGTGCCAGCTCACTTGGACAGGGGGCTGGGGCCAACGTCCTGACTTTC. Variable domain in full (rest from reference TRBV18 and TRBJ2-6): NAGVMQNPRHLVRRRGQEARLRCSPMKGHSHVYWYRQLPEEGLKFMVYLQKENIIDESGMPKERFSAEFPKEGPSILRIQQVVRGDSAAYFCASSLGQGAGANVLTFGAGSRLTVL.

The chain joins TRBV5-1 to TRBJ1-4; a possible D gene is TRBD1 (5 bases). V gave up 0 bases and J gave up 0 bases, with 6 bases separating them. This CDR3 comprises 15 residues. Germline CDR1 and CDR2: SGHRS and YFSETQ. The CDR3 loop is CASSLVGATNEKLFF. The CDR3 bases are TGCGCCAGCAGCTTGGTAGGGGCAACTAATGAAAAACTGTTTTTT.

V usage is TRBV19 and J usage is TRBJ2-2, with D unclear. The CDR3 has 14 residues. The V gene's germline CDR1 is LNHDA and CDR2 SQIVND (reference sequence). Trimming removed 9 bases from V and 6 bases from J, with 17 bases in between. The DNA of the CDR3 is TGTGCCAGCCGCGACCAGCCCGCGGCCGGGGAGCTGTTTTTT. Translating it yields CASRDQPAAGELFF.

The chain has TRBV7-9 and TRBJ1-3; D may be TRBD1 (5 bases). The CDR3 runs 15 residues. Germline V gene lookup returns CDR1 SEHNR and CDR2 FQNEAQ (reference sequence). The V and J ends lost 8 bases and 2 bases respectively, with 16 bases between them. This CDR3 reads CASQPNRTPGNTIYF. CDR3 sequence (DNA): TGTGCCAGCCAGCCGAACAGGACCCCTGGAAACACCATATATTTT.

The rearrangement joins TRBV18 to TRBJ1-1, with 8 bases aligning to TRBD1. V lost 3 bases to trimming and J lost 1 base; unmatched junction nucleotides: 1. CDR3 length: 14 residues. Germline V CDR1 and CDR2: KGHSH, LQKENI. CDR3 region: CASSPQGANTEAFF. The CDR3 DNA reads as TGTGCCAGCTCACCTCAGGGGGCGAACACTGAAGCTTTCTTT.

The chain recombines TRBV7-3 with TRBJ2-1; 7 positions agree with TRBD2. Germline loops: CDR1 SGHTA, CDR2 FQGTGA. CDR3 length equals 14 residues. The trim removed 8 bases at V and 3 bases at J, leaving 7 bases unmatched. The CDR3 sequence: CASSPGRGYNEQFF. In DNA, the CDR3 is TGTGCCAGCTCTCCAGGGAGGGGCTACAATGAGCAGTTCTTC. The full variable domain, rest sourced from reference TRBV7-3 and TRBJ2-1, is GAGVSQTPSNKVTEKGKYVELRCDPISGHTALYWYRQSLGQGPEFLIYFQGTGAADDSGLPNDRFFAVRPEGSVSTLKIQRTERGDSAVYLCASSPGRGYNEQFFGPGTRLTVL.

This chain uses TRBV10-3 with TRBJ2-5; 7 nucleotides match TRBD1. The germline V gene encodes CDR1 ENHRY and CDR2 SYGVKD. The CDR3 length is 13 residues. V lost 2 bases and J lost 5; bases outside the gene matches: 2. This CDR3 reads CAISEAGGETQYF. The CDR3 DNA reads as TGTGCCATCAGTGAGGCAGGGGGTGAGACCCAGTACTTC.

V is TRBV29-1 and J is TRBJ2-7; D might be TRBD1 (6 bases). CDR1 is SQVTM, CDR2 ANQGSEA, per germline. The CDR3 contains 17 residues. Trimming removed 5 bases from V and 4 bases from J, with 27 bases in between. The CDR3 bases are TGCAGCGTTAAAAAACAACAGGGAGAAGGTGGGCGGTACGAGCAGTACTTC. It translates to CSVKKQQGEGGRYEQYF.

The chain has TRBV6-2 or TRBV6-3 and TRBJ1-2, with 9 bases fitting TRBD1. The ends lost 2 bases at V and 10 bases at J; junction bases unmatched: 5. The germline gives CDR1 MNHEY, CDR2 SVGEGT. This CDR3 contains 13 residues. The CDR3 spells CASSYGWDRAYTF. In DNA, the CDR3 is TGTGCCAGCAGTTACGGCTGGGACAGGGCCTACACCTTC.

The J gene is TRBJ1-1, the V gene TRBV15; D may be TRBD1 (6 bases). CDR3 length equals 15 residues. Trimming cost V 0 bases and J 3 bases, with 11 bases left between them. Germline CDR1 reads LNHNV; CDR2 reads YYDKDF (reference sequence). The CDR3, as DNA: TGTGCCACCAGCAGAGATCCAGGGGCGGACACTGAAGCTTTCTTT. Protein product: CATSRDPGADTEAFF. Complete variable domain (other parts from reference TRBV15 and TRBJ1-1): DAMVIQNPRYQVTQFGKPVTLSCSQTLNHNVMYWYQQKSSQAPKLLFHYYDKDFNNEADTPDNFQSRRPNTSFCFLDIRSPGLGDTAMYLCATSRDPGADTEAFFGQGTRLTVV.

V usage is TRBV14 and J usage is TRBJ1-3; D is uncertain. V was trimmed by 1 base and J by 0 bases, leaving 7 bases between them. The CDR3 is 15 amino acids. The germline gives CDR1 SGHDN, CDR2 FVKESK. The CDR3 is CASSQGSFSGNTIYF. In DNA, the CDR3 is TGTGCCAGCAGCCAAGGTAGTTTCTCTGGAAACACCATATATTTT.

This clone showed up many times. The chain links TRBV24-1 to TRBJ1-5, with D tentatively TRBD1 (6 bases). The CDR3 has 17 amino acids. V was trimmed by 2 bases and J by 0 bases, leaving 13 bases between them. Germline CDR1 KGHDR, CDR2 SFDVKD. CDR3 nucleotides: TGTGCCACCAGTGATTGGTGGACAGACAATAGCAATCAGCCCCAGCATTTT. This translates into CATSDWWTDNSNQPQHF.

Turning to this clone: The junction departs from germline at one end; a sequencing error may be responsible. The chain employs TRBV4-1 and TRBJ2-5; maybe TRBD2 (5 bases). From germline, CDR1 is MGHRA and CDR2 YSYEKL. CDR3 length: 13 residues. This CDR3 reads CATSSGYQETQYF. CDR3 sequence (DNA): TGCGCCACCAGCTCGGGGTACCAAGAGACCCAGTACTTC.

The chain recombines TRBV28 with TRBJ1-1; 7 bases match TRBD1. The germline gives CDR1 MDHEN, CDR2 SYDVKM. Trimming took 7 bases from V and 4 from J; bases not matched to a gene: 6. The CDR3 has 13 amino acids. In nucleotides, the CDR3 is TGTGCCAGCACCTCCCCAGGGGGCACTGAAGCTTTCTTT. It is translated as CASTSPGGTEAFF. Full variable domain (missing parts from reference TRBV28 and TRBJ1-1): DVKVTQSSRYLVKRTGEKVFLECVQDMDHENMFWYRQDPGLGLRLIYFSYDVKMKEKGDIPEGYSVSREKKERFSLILESASTNQTSMYLCASTSPGGTEAFFGQGTRLTVV.

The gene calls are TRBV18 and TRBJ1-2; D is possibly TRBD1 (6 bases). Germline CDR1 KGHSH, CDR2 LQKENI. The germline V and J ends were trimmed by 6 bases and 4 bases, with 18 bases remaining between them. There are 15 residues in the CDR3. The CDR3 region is CASSPSGGGTYGYTF. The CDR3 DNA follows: TGTGCCAGCTCCCCCTCGGGAGGGGGGACCTATGGCTACACCTTC.